What follows is one T cell receptor (beta chain) and its context. Its specificity is not known. The study ran its PCR with 60 Vbeta and 13 Jbeta primers. How the authors handled the data: The authors later counted roughly 77 million unique TCR beta chains, some 9.9 million of them shared. Assay: immunoSEQ multiplex PCR; the TCRdb copy retains only in-frame clones and omits some. The DNA gave D and trimming, while V, J and clone size come from that table. The table records some 92,000 clones, under 85% of them present only once. This specimen belongs to a study of cytomegalovirus exposure and HLA in healthy donors. Study-wide results and limits: 164 TCR beta chains were listed as cytomegalovirus-associated.

The V gene lost 0 bases and the J gene lost 6 bases, with 12 bases spanning the gap. The germline CDR1 and CDR2 sequences are LGHNA and YNFKEQ. CDR3 length: 15 amino acids. The sequence derives from a man younger than 45 in good health and CMV-seronegative. V gene TRBV4-2 combines with J gene TRBJ1-5; TRBD1 might be the D (6 bases). Sequenced: PBMCs. CDR3 bases: TGTGCCAGCAGCCAAGATGGCAGGGGACCTCAGCCCCAGCATTTT. Its translation: CASSQDGRGPQPQHF.